A selection of T cell receptor beta chains follows, all from one sample in a study of cytomegalovirus exposure and HLA in healthy donors. Produced via immunoSEQ multiplex PCR; TCRdb's table is partial and in-frame only. The sample consists of about 200,000 clones, approximately 82% of them appearing once. Input material: PBMCs. These receptors all stem from a man aged 18 to 30 in good health and CMV-seronegative. CDR3s include the opening cysteine and the closing phenylalanine or tryptophan. The order of the fields is CDR3 length, J gene, D gene, V gene, CDR3 protein, CDR3 DNA. D genes are given only for firm matches.

cdr3_length: 13; j_call: TRBJ1-4; d_call: TRBD1; v_call: TRBV29-1; cdr3_aa: CSVLTGMDEKLFF; cdr3_nt: TGCAGCGTGTTGACAGGGATGGATGAAAAACTGTTTTTT
cdr3_length: 15; j_call: TRBJ2-5; d_call: -; v_call: TRBV6-6; cdr3_aa: CASSYVGAAGETQYF; cdr3_nt: TGTGCCAGCAGTTACGTCGGGGCAGCGGGAGAGACCCAGTACTTC
cdr3_length: 14; j_call: TRBJ2-7; d_call: -; v_call: TRBV18; cdr3_aa: CASSPGLNAYEQYF; cdr3_nt: TGTGCCAGCTCACCAGGGCTCAACGCCTACGAGCAGTACTTC
cdr3_length: 15; j_call: TRBJ2-3; d_call: TRBD2; v_call: TRBV2; cdr3_aa: CASLAGKAQLDTQYF; cdr3_nt: TGTGCCAGCTTAGCGGGGAAGGCACAATTAGATACGCAGTATTTT
cdr3_length: 14; j_call: TRBJ2-7; d_call: -; v_call: TRBV29-1; cdr3_aa: CSVEAGVGTYEQYF; cdr3_nt: TGCAGCGTTGAAGCAGGGGTTGGGACCTACGAGCAGTACTTC
cdr3_length: 16; j_call: TRBJ2-7; d_call: TRBD2; v_call: TRBV23-1; cdr3_aa: CASSHPGTRDRNEQYF; cdr3_nt: TGCGCCAGCAGTCACCCCGGGACTAGGGATCGCAACGAGCAGTACTTC
cdr3_length: 16; j_call: TRBJ1-2; d_call: TRBD1; v_call: TRBV27; cdr3_aa: CASSRIDPGTGYGYTF; cdr3_nt: TGTGCCAGCAGTCGTATCGACCCCGGGACAGGGTATGGCTACACCTTC
cdr3_length: 20; j_call: TRBJ2-2; d_call: TRBD2; v_call: TRBV5-1; cdr3_aa: CASSPAGTSGRAAYTGELFF; cdr3_nt: TGCGCCAGCAGCCCCGCCGGGACTAGCGGGAGGGCCGCGTACACCGGGGAGCTGTTTTTT
cdr3_length: 16; j_call: TRBJ1-3; d_call: -; v_call: TRBV12-1; cdr3_aa: CASSPWCVRVGNTIYF; cdr3_nt: TGTGCCAGCAGCCCGTGGTGTGTCAGGGTGGGAAACACCATATATTTT
cdr3_length: 13; j_call: TRBJ2-7; d_call: TRBD1; v_call: TRBV5-4; cdr3_aa: CASSLGQGDEQYF; cdr3_nt: TGTGCCAGCAGCTTGGGACAGGGAGACGAGCAGTACTTC
cdr3_length: 14; j_call: TRBJ1-1; d_call: -; v_call: TRBV7-9; cdr3_aa: CASIKQGGGTEAFF; cdr3_nt: TGTGCCAGCATAAAACAGGGAGGGGGCACTGAAGCTTTCTTT
cdr3_length: 15; j_call: TRBJ2-7; d_call: TRBD1; v_call: TRBV28; cdr3_aa: CASSLPGTAVYEQYF; cdr3_nt: TGTGCCAGCAGTTTACCCGGGACAGCGGTCTACGAGCAGTACTTC
cdr3_length: 15; j_call: TRBJ2-7; d_call: TRBD2; v_call: TRBV11-1; cdr3_aa: CASSGTSGPSYEQYF; cdr3_nt: TGTGCCAGCAGCGGCACTAGCGGGCCTTCCTACGAGCAGTACTTC
cdr3_length: 14; j_call: TRBJ2-2; d_call: -; v_call: TRBV2; cdr3_aa: CASSPGSYTGELFF; cdr3_nt: TGTGCCAGCAGCCCGGGTTCATACACCGGGGAGCTGTTTTTT
cdr3_length: 15; j_call: TRBJ2-7; d_call: -; v_call: TRBV9; cdr3_aa: CASSAVTSIESEQYF; cdr3_nt: TGTGCCAGCAGCGCGGTGACTAGTATTGAATCCGAGCAGTACTTC
cdr3_length: 13; j_call: TRBJ1-5; d_call: -; v_call: TRBV2; cdr3_aa: CASRWGQDQPQHF; cdr3_nt: TGTGCCAGCAGGTGGGGGCAGGATCAGCCCCAGCATTTT
cdr3_length: 12; j_call: TRBJ2-1; d_call: TRBD1; v_call: TRBV5-1; cdr3_aa: CASSYRGNEQFF; cdr3_nt: TGCGCCAGCAGCTACAGGGGGAATGAGCAGTTCTTC